This record concerns one T cell receptor beta chain sequence. Its antigen is not known. The source of the sample is a study of shared clonotypes between healthy human individuals. General study points: A reduction in generation probabilities was seen for non-shared clonotypes relative to those shared by all four donors.

V was clipped by 5 bases and J by 2 bases; unmatched bases: 4. The CDR3 sequence is 16 residues long. CDR1 is MDHEN, CDR2 SYDVKM, per germline. Sequencing was at deep level. Genomic DNA belonging to each subset was distributed in equal measure over several immunoSEQ plates. Some clones are missing from TCRdb's copy, which holds only in-frame ones; the method was immunoSEQ multiplex PCR. Among more than 400,000 clones, 90% to 97% were seen once, and the ten largest hold 0.06%. Donors were Caucasian adults residing in Nashville, Tennessee, USA. The V gene is TRBV28, the J gene TRBJ1-4, with 11 bases fitting TRBD1. The specimen was naive CD4+ T cells sorted from blood. Noted subset: CD45RA+ positively selected. The TCR was taken from a woman aged 25 to 39 in good health. CDR3 bases: TGTGCCAGCAGTGGACAGGGGGCTGCTACTAATGAAAAACTGTTTTTT. This codes for CASSGQGAATNEKLFF.